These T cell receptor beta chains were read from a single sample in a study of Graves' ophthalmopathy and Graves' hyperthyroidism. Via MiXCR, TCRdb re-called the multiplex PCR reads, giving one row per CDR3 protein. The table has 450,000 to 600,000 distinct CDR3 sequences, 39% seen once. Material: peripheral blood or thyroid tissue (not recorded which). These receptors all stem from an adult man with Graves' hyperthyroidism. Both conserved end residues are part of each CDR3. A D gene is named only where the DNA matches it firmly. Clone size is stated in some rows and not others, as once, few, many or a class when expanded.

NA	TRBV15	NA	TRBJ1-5	CATSGQAYQPQHF	TGTGCCACCAGCGGTCAGGCGTATCAGCCCCAGCATTTT
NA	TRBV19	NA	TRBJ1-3	CASSKSGGRSGNTIYF	TGTGCCAGTAGTAAATCTGGGGGTCGATCTGGAAACACCATATATTTT
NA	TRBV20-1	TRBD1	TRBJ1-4	CSATGTGGGKLFF	TGCAGTGCTACCGGGACAGGGGGAGGAAAACTGTTTTTT
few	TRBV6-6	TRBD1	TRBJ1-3	CASSEQGRPGNTIYF	TGTGCCAGCAGTGAACAGGGGCGGCCTGGAAACACCATATATTTT
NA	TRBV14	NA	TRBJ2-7	CASSQGSLSREQYF	TGTGCCAGCAGCCAAGGATCGCTTAGCCGCGAGCAGTACTTC
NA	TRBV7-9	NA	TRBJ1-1	CASSLVWVLDTEAFF	TGTGCCAGCAGCTTAGTATGGGTTTTGGACACTGAAGCTTTCTTT
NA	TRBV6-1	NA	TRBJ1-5	CASSYSIGRWDQPQHF	TGTGCCAGCAGTTACTCCATTGGACGGTGGGACCAGCCCCAGCATTTT
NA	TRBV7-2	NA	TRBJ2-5	CASSQAGTGREETQYF	TGCGCCAGCAGCCAAGCGGGGACAGGCAGGGAAGAGACCCAGTACTTC
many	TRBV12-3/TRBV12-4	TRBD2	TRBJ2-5	CASSPKLGLAGAYQETQYF	TGTGCCAGCAGTCCCAAACTCGGACTAGCGGGGGCCTACCAAGAGACCCAGTACTTC
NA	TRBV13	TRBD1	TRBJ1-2	CASSDRDRGPANYGYTF	TGTGCCAGCAGCGACCGGGACAGAGGGCCAGCTAACTATGGCTACACCTTC
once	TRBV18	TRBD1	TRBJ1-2	CASSPDRGGSYTF	TGTGCCAGCTCACCGGACAGGGGTGGTAGCTACACCTTC
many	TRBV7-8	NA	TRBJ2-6	CASSLVTLGANVLTF	TGTGCCAGCAGCTTAGTCACCCTGGGGGCCAACGTCCTGACTTTC
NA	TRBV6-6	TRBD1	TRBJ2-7	CATTDRAYEQYF	TGTGCCACCACGGACAGGGCTTACGAGCAGTACTTC
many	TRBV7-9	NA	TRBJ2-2	CASSLAAQVPTANTGELFF	TGTGCCAGCAGCTTAGCAGCTCAGGTCCCGACTGCGAACACCGGGGAGCTGTTTTTT
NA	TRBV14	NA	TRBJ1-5	CARDGNQPQHF	TGTGCTAGAGATGGCAATCAGCCCCAGCATTTT
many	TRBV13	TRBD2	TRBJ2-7	CASSYSTSGSYEQYF	TGTGCCAGCAGTTATTCGACTAGCGGCTCCTACGAGCAGTACTTC
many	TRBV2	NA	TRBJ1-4	CATLGSEKLFF	TGTGCCACCCTAGGTAGTGAAAAACTGTTTTTT
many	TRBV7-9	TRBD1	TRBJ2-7	CASSLQGYYEQYF	TGTGCCAGCAGCCTACAGGGGTACTACGAGCAGTACTTC
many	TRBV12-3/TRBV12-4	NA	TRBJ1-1	CASRPGHFTEAFF	TGTGCCAGCAGACCCGGACATTTCACTGAAGCTTTCTTT
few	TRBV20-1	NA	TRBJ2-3	CSAQPPPTDTQYF	TGCAGTGCCCAGCCGCCTCCCACAGATACGCAGTATTTT
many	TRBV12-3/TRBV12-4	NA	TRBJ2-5	CASSYVGETQYF	TGTGCCAGCAGTTACGTTGGGGAGACCCAGTACTTC
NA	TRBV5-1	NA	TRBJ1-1	CASSFEPNTEAFF	TGTGCCAGCAGCTTTGAGCCGAACACTGAAGCTTTCTTT
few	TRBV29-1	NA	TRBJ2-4	CSVEARDGHGIQYF	TGCAGCGTTGAAGCGAGGGACGGCCACGGCATTCAGTACTTC
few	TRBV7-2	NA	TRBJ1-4	CASSLDGYEKLFF	TGTGCCAGCAGCTTAGACGGTTATGAAAAACTGTTTTTT
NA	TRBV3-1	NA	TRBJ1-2	CVSSQDLRANYGYTF	TGTGTCAGCAGCCAAGATTTGAGGGCCAACTATGGCTACACCTTC
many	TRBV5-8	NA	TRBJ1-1	CASSLDLTEAFF	TGTGCCAGCAGCTTGGACTTGACTGAAGCTTTCTTT
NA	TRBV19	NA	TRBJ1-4	CASKGIGYNEKLFF	TGTGCCAGCAAGGGAATCGGGTATAATGAAAAACTGTTTTTT
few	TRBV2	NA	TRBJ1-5	CASSLWADQPQHF	TGTGCCAGCAGTTTATGGGCGGATCAGCCCCAGCATTTT